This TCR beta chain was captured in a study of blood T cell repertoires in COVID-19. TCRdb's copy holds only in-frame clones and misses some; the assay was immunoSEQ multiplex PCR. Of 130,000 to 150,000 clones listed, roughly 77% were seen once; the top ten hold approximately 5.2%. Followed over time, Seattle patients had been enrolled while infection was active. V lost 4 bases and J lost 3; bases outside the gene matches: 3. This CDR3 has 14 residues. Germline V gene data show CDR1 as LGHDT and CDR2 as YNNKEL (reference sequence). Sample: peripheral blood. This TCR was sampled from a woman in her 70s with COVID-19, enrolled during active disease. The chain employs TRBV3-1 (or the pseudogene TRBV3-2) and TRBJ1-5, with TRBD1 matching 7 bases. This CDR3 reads CASSRTGDNQPQHF. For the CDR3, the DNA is TGTGCCAGCAGCCGGACAGGAGACAATCAGCCCCAGCATTTT.